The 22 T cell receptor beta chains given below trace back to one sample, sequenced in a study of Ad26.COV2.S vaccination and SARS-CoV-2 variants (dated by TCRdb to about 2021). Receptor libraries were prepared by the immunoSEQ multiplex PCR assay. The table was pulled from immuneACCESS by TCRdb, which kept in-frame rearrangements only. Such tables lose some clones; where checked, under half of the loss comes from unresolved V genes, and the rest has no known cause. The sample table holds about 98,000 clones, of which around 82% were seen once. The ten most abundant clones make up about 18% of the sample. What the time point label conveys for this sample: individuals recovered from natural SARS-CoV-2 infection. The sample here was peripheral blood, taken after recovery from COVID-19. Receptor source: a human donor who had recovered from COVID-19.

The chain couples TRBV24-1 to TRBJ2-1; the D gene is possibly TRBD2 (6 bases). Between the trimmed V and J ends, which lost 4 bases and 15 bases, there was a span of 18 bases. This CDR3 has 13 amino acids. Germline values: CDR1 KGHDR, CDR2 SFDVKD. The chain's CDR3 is CATSDVGRDGMFF. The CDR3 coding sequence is TGTGCCACCAGTGACGTGGGGCGGGACGGTATGTTCTTC.

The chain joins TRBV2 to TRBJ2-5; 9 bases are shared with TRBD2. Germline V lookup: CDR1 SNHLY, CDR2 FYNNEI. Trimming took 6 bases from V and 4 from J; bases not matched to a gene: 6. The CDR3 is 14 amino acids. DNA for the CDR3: TGTGCCAGCAGGGGGGCTAGCGGGGCAGAGACCCAGTACTTC. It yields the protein CASRGASGAETQYF.

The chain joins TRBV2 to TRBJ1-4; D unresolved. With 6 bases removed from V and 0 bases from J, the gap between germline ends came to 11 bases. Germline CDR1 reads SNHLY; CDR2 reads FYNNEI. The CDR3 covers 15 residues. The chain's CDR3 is CASRENSATNEKLFF. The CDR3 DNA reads TGTGCCAGCAGGGAGAACAGTGCAACTAATGAAAAACTGTTTTTT. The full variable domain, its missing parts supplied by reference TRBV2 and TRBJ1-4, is EPEVTQTPSHQVTQMGQEVILRCVPISNHLYFYWYRQILGQKVEFLVSFYNNEISEKSEIFDDQFSVERPDGSNFTLKIRSTKLEDSAMYFCASRENSATNEKLFFGSGTQLSVL.

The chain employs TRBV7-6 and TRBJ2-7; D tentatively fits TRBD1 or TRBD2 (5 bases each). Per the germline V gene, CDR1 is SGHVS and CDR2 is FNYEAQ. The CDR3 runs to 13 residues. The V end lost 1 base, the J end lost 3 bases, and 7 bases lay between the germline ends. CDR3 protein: CASSLDGGYEQYF. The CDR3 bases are TGTGCCAGCAGCTTAGATGGGGGCTACGAGCAGTACTTC.

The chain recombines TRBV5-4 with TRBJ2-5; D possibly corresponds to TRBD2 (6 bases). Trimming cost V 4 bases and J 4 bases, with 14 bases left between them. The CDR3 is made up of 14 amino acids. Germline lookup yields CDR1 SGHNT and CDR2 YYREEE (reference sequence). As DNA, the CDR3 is TGTGCCAGCAGCCCAGGAGGGACTGGAGAGACCCAGTACTTC. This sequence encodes CASSPGGTGETQYF.

CDR3 sequence reads: CASGLILMPRAAANTGELFF. CDR3 sequence (DNA): TGCGCCAGCGGCCTTATTTTGATGCCTAGGGCAGCCGCGAACACCGGGGAGCTGTTTTTT. The rearrangement links TRBV23-1 to TRBJ2-2; no clear D. TRBV23-1 is noted as an ORF with a role that remains uncertain. The CDR3 consists of 20 residues. V was pared by 8 bases and J by 0 bases, with 28 bases between.

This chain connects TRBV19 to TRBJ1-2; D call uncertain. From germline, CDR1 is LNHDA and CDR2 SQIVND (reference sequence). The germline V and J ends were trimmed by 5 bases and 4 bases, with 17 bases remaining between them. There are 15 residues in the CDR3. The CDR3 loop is CASSPNRQDPYGYTF. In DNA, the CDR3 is TGTGCCAGTAGTCCCAATCGTCAGGACCCCTATGGCTACACCTTC.

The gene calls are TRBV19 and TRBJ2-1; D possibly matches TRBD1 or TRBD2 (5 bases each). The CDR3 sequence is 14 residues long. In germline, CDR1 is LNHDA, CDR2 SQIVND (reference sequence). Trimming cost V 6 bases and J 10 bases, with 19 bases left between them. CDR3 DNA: TGTGCCAGTAGACCGGGGCCCCAAAGAGGCGAGCAGTTCTTC. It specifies CASRPGPQRGEQFF.

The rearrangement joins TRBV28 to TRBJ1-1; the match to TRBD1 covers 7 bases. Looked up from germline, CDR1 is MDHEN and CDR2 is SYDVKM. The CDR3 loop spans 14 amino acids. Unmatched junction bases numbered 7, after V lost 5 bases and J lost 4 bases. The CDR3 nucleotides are TGTGCCAGCAGTGCCGACAGGGTGGGCACTGAAGCTTTCTTT. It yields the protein CASSADRVGTEAFF.

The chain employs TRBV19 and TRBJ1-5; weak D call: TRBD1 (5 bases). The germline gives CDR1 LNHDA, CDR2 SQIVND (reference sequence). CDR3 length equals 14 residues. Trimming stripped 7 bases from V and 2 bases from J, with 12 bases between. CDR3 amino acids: CASTHQGGNQPQHF. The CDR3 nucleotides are TGTGCCAGTACACACCAGGGCGGCAATCAGCCCCAGCATTTT. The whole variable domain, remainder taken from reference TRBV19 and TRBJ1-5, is DGGITQSPKYLFRKEGQNVTLSCEQNLNHDAMYWYRQDPGQGLRLIYYSQIVNDFQKGDIAEGYSVSREKKESFPLTVTSAQKNPTAFYLCASTHQGGNQPQHFGDGTRLSIL.

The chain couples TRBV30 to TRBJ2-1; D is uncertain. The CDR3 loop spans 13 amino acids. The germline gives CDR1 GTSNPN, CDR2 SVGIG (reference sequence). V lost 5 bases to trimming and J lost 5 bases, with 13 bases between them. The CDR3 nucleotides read TGTGCCTGGGATCCGAATGGGCACAATGAGCAGTTCTTC. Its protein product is CAWDPNGHNEQFF.

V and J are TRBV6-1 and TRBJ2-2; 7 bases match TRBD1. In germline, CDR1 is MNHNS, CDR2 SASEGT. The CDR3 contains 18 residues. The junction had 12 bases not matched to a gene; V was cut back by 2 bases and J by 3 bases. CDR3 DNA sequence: TGTGCCAGCAGTGAATCCTCAGCAGGACAGGCGCACACCGGGGAGCTGTTTTTT. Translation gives CASSESSAGQAHTGELFF.

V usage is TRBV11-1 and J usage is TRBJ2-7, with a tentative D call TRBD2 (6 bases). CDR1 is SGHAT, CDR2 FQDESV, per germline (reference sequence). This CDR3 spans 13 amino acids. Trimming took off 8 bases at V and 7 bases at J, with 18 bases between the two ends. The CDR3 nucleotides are TGTGCCAGCCGTCTGGGAGCAGGGAGGGAGCAGTACTTC. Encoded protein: CASRLGAGREQYF.

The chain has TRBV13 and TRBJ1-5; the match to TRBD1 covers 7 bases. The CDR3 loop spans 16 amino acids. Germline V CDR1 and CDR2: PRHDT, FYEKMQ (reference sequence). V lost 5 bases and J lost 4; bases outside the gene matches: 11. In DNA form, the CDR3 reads TGTGCCAGCAGCCGACGGACAGGATCTCGGAATCAGCCCCAGCATTTT. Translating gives CASSRRTGSRNQPQHF.

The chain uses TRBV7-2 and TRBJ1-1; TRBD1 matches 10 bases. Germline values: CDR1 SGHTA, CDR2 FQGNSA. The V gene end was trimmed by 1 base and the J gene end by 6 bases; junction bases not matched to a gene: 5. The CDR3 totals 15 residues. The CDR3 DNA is TGTGCCAGCAGCTTAGTCGGACAGGGGGATTCTGAAGCTTTCTTT. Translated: CASSLVGQGDSEAFF. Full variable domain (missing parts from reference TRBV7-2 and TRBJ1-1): GAGVSQSPSNKVTEKGKDVELRCDPISGHTALYWYRQSLGQGLEFLIYFQGNSAPDKSGLPSDRFSAERTGGSVSTLTIQRTQQEDSAVYLCASSLVGQGDSEAFFGQGTRLTVV.

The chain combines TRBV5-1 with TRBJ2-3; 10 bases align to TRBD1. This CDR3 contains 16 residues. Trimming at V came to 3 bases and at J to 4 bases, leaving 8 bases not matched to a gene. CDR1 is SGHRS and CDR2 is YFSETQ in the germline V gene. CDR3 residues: CASSSRQGASSDTQYF. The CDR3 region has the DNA TGCGCCAGCAGCTCACGACAGGGGGCAAGCTCAGATACGCAGTATTTT.

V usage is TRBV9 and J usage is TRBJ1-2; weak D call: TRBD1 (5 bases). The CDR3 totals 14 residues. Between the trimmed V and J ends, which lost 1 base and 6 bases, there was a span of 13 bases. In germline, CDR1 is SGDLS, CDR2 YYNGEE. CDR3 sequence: CASSVTGTENGYTF. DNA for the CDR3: TGTGCCAGCAGCGTAACCGGGACGGAAAATGGCTACACCTTC. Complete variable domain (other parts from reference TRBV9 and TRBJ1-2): DSGVTQTPKHLITATGQRVTLRCSPRSGDLSVYWYQQSLDQGLQFLIQYYNGEERAKGNILERFSAQQFPDLHSELNLSSLELGDSALYFCASSVTGTENGYTFGSGTRLTVV.

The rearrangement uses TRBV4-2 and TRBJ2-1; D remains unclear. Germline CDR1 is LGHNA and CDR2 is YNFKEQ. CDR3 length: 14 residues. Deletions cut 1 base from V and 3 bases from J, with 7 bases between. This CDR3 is CASSQGGNYNEQFF. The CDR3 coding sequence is TGTGCCAGCAGCCAAGGCGGTAACTACAATGAGCAGTTCTTC.

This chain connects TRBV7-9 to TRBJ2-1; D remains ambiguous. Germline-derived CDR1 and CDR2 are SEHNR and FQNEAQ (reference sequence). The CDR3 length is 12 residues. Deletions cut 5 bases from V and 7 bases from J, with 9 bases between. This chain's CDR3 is CASSPRVNEQFF. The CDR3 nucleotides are TGTGCCAGCAGCCCGCGCGTGAATGAGCAGTTCTTC.

Here the CDR3 reads CASSEALLFGGPKNEQFF. In DNA form, the CDR3 reads TGTGCCAGCAGTGAAGCACTCCTGTTCGGAGGCCCTAAAAATGAGCAGTTCTTC. The chain joins TRBV6-1 to TRBJ2-1; TRBD2 is a possible D gene (5 bases). Germline CDR1 is MNHNS and CDR2 is SASEGT. This CDR3 is 18 amino acids long. V was clipped by 0 bases and J by 7 bases, with 22 bases between them.

Written as DNA, the CDR3 is TGTGCCAGCAGCCGCGAGGTCTATGGCTACACCTTC. It codes for CASSREVYGYTF. The chain joins TRBV28 to TRBJ1-2; the D is unclear. Germline lookup yields CDR1 MDHEN and CDR2 SYDVKM. The CDR3 extends over 12 amino acids. V dropped 6 bases and J dropped 4 bases, with 9 bases sitting between them.

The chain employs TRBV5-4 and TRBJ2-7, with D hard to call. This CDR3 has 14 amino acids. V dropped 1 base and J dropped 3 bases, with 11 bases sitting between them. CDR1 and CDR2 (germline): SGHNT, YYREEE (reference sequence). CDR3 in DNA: TGTGCCAGCAGCTTGTGGCACCGGCGCTACGAGCAGTACTTC. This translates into CASSLWHRRYEQYF.